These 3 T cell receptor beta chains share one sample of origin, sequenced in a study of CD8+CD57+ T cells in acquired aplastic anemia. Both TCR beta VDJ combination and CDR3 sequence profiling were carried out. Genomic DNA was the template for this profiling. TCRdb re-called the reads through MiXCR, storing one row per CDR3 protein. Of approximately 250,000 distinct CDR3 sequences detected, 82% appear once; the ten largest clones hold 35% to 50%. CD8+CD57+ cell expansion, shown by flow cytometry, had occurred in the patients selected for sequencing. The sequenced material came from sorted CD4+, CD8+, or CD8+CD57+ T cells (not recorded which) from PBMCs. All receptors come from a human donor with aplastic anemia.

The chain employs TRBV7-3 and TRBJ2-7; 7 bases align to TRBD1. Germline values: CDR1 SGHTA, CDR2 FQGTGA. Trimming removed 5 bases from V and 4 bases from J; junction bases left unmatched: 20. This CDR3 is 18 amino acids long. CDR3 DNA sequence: TGTGCCAGCAGCCCACAGGGGACCTGGGGAGAGACCCAGTACGAGCAGTACGTC. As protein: CASSPQGTWGETQYEQYV.

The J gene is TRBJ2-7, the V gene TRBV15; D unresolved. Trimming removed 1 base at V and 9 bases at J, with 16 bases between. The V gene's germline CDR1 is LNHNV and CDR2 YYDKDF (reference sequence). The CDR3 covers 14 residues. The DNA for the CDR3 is TGTGCCACCAGCAGAGGGTCAGACGAAGACGCGCAGTACTTC. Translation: CATSRGSDEDAQYF.

The CDR3 is CASSIGEGAYNEQFF. The DNA of the CDR3 is TGTGCCAGCAGCATAGGGGAGGGCGCCTACAATGAGCAGTTCTTC. This chain links TRBV11-1 with TRBJ2-1; TRBD2 agrees at 7 bases. Germline V CDR1 and CDR2: SGHAT, FQDESV (reference sequence). V trimming: 5 bases; J trimming: 2 bases; junction bases outside the gene matches: 6. The CDR3 is 15 residues long.